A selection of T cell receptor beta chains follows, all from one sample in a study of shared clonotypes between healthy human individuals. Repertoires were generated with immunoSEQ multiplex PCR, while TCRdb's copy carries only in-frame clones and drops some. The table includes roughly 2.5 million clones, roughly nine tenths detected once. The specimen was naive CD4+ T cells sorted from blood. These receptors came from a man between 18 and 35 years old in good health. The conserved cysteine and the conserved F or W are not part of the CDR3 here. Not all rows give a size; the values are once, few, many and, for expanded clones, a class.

CDR3aa: ASRELAGGPNEQY
abundance: -
j_gene: TRBJ2-7
v_gene: TRBV7-2

CDR3aa: ASSSRGNGNQPQH
abundance: -
j_gene: TRBJ1-5
v_gene: TRBV7-2

CDR3aa: ASSRNRVGSPLH
abundance: -
j_gene: TRBJ1-6
v_gene: TRBV6-5

CDR3aa: AVRSGTGTYNEQF
abundance: few
j_gene: TRBJ2-1
v_gene: TRBV19

CDR3aa: ASSPPSQSYGYT
abundance: -
j_gene: TRBJ1-2
v_gene: TRBV7-9

CDR3aa: ASSLGTSLAWAQY
abundance: -
j_gene: TRBJ2-5
v_gene: TRBV7-9

CDR3aa: ASSLFARGYNEQF
abundance: -
j_gene: TRBJ2-1
v_gene: TRBV28

CDR3aa: ASSYSGTATGNTIY
abundance: -
j_gene: TRBJ1-3
v_gene: TRBV6-5

CDR3aa: ASSNRPNTEAF
abundance: -
j_gene: TRBJ1-1
v_gene: TRBV28

CDR3aa: ASSPGGETQY
abundance: -
j_gene: TRBJ2-5
v_gene: TRBV18

CDR3aa: ASSQGARNSPLH
abundance: -
j_gene: TRBJ1-6
v_gene: TRBV6-5

CDR3aa: ASSVGPGGWNIQY
abundance: -
j_gene: TRBJ2-4
v_gene: TRBV4-1

CDR3aa: AWRPSLQGNTEAF
abundance: -
j_gene: TRBJ1-1
v_gene: TRBV30

CDR3aa: ASSAGQPNYGYT
abundance: -
j_gene: TRBJ1-2
v_gene: TRBV7-2

CDR3aa: ASSPTVGLILNTEAF
abundance: once
j_gene: TRBJ1-1
v_gene: TRBV19

CDR3aa: ASSFVRTGNYGYT
abundance: -
j_gene: TRBJ1-2
v_gene: TRBV27

CDR3aa: ASSWGNQPQH
abundance: -
j_gene: TRBJ1-5
v_gene: TRBV5-4

CDR3aa: ASSLSGQEYNEQF
abundance: -
j_gene: TRBJ2-1
v_gene: TRBV5-1

CDR3aa: ASSQSWGTYEQY
abundance: -
j_gene: TRBJ2-7
v_gene: TRBV7-6

CDR3aa: AWSDPTLAGNYEQY
abundance: -
j_gene: TRBJ2-7
v_gene: TRBV30

CDR3aa: SARQGAWAEAF
abundance: once
j_gene: TRBJ1-1
v_gene: TRBV29-1

CDR3aa: ASSLGPANSPLH
abundance: -
j_gene: TRBJ1-6
v_gene: TRBV5-1

CDR3aa: ASSLEQGIEQF
abundance: -
j_gene: TRBJ2-1
v_gene: TRBV11-2

CDR3aa: ASRSAGGNEQF
abundance: -
j_gene: TRBJ2-1
v_gene: TRBV7-2

CDR3aa: ASSLRGDTEAF
abundance: -
j_gene: TRBJ1-1
v_gene: TRBV7-8

CDR3aa: ASSTRGSGSTDTQY
abundance: once
j_gene: TRBJ2-3
v_gene: TRBV11-2

CDR3aa: ASSPGTGNAYEQY
abundance: -
j_gene: TRBJ2-7
v_gene: TRBV5-1

CDR3aa: ASSSLAGAPNEQF
abundance: -
j_gene: TRBJ2-1
v_gene: TRBV6-4

CDR3aa: ASRETGSPLEAF
abundance: -
j_gene: TRBJ1-1
v_gene: TRBV19

CDR3aa: AWSRTDRNEKLF
abundance: -
j_gene: TRBJ1-4
v_gene: TRBV30

CDR3aa: ASGLYWGAPDTGELF
abundance: -
j_gene: TRBJ2-2
v_gene: TRBV12-5

CDR3aa: ATSRDFQGSTEAF
abundance: -
j_gene: TRBJ1-1
v_gene: TRBV15

CDR3aa: ASSAEGGAPEF
abundance: -
j_gene: TRBJ2-1
v_gene: TRBV6-4

CDR3aa: SANRGVGYT
abundance: -
j_gene: TRBJ1-2
v_gene: TRBV20-1

CDR3aa: AWSTGKFFGGKSTYEQY
abundance: -
j_gene: TRBJ2-7
v_gene: TRBV30

CDR3aa: ASSPREYEQY
abundance: once
j_gene: TRBJ2-7
v_gene: TRBV18

CDR3aa: ASSLGLDNEQF
abundance: -
j_gene: TRBJ2-1
v_gene: TRBV6-5

CDR3aa: AWSGPGDRGKSPLH
abundance: once
j_gene: TRBJ1-6
v_gene: TRBV30

CDR3aa: ASRGNNSPLH
abundance: few
j_gene: TRBJ1-6
v_gene: TRBV27